This entry lists 14 T cell receptor beta chains sequenced from one sample in a study of cytomegalovirus exposure and HLA in healthy donors. The primer mix had 60 Vbeta and 13 Jbeta primers. Sequencing was performed with immunoSEQ multiplex PCR; in TCRdb, only in-frame clones are kept and a portion is missing. Among around 150,000 clones listed, 60% to 85% were seen once. Sequenced input: PBMCs. These receptors all come from a male donor in good health and CMV-seronegative.

The V call is TRBV27, the J call TRBJ1-1, with D hard to call. Germline V lookup: CDR1 MNHEY, CDR2 SMNVEV (reference sequence). The V end lost 7 bases, the J end lost 3 bases, and 21 bases lay between the germline ends. There are 16 residues in the CDR3. This CDR3 is CASIPGRERWHTEAFF. CDR3 coding DNA: TGTGCCAGCATCCCGGGGAGGGAGAGATGGCACACTGAAGCTTTCTTT.

V is TRBV29-1 and J is TRBJ2-5, with 7 nucleotides matching TRBD2. V gave up 7 bases and J gave up 4 bases; unmatched junction bases: 9. The germline V gene has CDR1 SQVTM and CDR2 ANQGSEA. There are 13 residues in the CDR3. CDR3 in amino acids: CSGRRGVGETQYF. CDR3 DNA sequence: TGCAGCGGACGTCGGGGGGTCGGAGAGACCCAGTACTTC.

This chain joins TRBV6-5 and TRBJ2-7; 9 nucleotides agree with TRBD2. The CDR3 contains 14 residues. CDR1 and CDR2 (germline): MNHEY, SVGAGI. Germline trimming cut 9 bases from V and 4 bases from J; bases unmatched to any gene: 10. CDR3 in DNA: TGTGCCAGTACTCCTAGCGGGACAAGATACGAGCAGTACTTC. As protein: CASTPSGTRYEQYF.

The chain joins TRBV6-5 to TRBJ1-3; tentative D call: TRBD1 (5 bases). The V and J ends lost 2 bases and 4 bases respectively, with 9 bases between them. Germline V gives CDR1 MNHEY, CDR2 SVGAGI. CDR3 length equals 14 residues. As DNA, the CDR3 is TGTGCCAGCAGTTACCGGGGGGGAGGAAACACCATATATTTT. Its protein is CASSYRGGGNTIYF.

The chain uses TRBV5-1 and TRBJ2-7; D is possibly TRBD1 (6 bases). V dropped 4 bases and J dropped 4 bases, with 12 bases sitting between them. The length of the CDR3 is 13 residues. From germline, CDR1 is SGHRS and CDR2 YFSETQ. The CDR3 DNA is TGCGCCAGCAGCGTCGGGACACTTTACGAGCAGTACTTC. It specifies CASSVGTLYEQYF.

V gene TRBV19 combines with J gene TRBJ2-7; maybe TRBD1 (6 bases). The CDR3 covers 14 residues. Germline V gives CDR1 LNHDA, CDR2 SQIVND (reference sequence). Between the trimmed V and J ends, which lost 5 bases and 0 bases, there was a span of 11 bases. Here the CDR3 DNA reads TGTGCCAGTAGTCCTACAGGGAGCTCCTACGAGCAGTACTTC. Encoded protein: CASSPTGSSYEQYF.

The rearrangement joins TRBV30 to TRBJ2-5; no clear D gene. This CDR3 comprises 11 residues. Germline V gene lookup returns CDR1 GTSNPN and CDR2 SVGIG (reference sequence). V lost 1 base to trimming and J lost 6 bases, with 6 bases between them. In DNA form, the CDR3 reads TGTGCCTGGAGTGACAGAAAGACCCAGTACTTC. Amino acid sequence: CAWSDRKTQYF.

The rearrangement joins TRBV2 to TRBJ2-1; weak D call: TRBD2 (5 bases). V lost 6 bases and J 10 bases, leaving 16 bases between the germline ends. The CDR3 contains 13 residues. Germline CDR1 reads SNHLY; CDR2 reads FYNNEI. Here the CDR3 DNA reads TGTGCCAGCAGCGAACGGGAACGCCGGGAGCAGTTCTTC. Translated, it gives CASSERERREQFF.

The chain links TRBV5-6 to TRBJ2-7, with D tentatively TRBD1 (5 bases). V lost 2 bases to trimming and J lost 3 bases, with 12 bases between them. The V gene's germline CDR1 is SGHDT and CDR2 YYEEEE. CDR3 length: 14 residues. The CDR3 is CASSFGQGNYEQYF. DNA for the CDR3: TGTGCCAGCAGCTTCGGGCAGGGCAACTACGAGCAGTACTTC.

V and J are TRBV6-5 and TRBJ1-2; the D gene is possibly TRBD1 (6 bases). The V gene's germline CDR1 is MNHEY and CDR2 SVGAGI. This CDR3 has 16 residues. The V end was cut by 2 bases, the J end by 7 bases, with 20 bases between. CDR3 in amino acids: CASSYPGHEGSFGYTF. The CDR3 DNA follows: TGTGCCAGCAGTTACCCGGGACACGAAGGGAGCTTTGGCTACACCTTC.

The rearrangement joins TRBV11-2 to TRBJ2-3; 13 nucleotides agree with TRBD2. The J segment lost 10 bases and the V segment lost 6 bases, leaving 10 bases of the junction unmatched. CDR3 length: 15 amino acids. The germline V gene encodes CDR1 SGHAT and CDR2 FQNNGV. CDR3 nucleotide sequence: TGTGCCAGCAGAAGACTAGCGGGAGGCCCCCAGGCGCAGTATTTT. This encodes CASRRLAGGPQAQYF.

The gene calls are TRBV7-8 and TRBJ1-5; a weak D match, TRBD1 (5 bases). Trimming removed 1 base from V and 6 bases from J, with 16 bases in between. This CDR3 has 16 residues. Germline-derived CDR1 and CDR2 are SGHVS and FQNEAQ. CDR3 nucleotides: TGTGCCAGCAGCTTAGAACGACAGACGGTCGGTCAGCCCCAGCATTTT. Amino acid sequence: CASSLERQTVGQPQHF.

The CDR3 coding sequence is TGTGCCAGCAGCCTCTCCGAGGGCGGTGAAGCTTTCTTT. Translation: CASSLSEGGEAFF. The chain has TRBV5-4 and TRBJ1-1; D gene ambiguous. In germline, CDR1 is SGHNT, CDR2 YYREEE (reference sequence). This CDR3 spans 13 amino acids. The germline V and J ends were trimmed by 4 bases and 7 bases, with 14 bases remaining between them.

A single count supports this clone. The CDR3 sequence is CATQRIAGANTGELFF. For the CDR3, the DNA is TGTGCCACCCAGAGGATAGCGGGGGCAAACACCGGGGAGCTGTTTTTT. The rearrangement links TRBV25-1 to TRBJ2-2; 9 bases match TRBD2. Losses at the gene ends were 10 bases for V and 2 bases for J; bases not matched to a gene: 11. Germline V lookup: CDR1 MGHDK, CDR2 SYGVNS. This CDR3 is 16 amino acids long.